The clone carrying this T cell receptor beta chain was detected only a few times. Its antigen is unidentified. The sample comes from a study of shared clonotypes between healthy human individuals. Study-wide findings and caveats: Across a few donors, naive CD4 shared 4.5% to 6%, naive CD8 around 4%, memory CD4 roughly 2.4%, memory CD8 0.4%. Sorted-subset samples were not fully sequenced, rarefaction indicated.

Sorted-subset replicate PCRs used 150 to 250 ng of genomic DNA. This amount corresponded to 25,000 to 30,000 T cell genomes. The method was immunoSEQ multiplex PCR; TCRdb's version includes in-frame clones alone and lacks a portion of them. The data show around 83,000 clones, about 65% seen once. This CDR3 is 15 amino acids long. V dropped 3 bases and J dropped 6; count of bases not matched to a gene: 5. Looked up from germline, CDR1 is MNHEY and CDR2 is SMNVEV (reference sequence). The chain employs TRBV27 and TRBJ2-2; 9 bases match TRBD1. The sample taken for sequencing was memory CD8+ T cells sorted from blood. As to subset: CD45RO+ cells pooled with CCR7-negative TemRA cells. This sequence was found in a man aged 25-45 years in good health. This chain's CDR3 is CASSFTGQGAGELFF. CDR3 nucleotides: TGTGCCAGCAGTTTTACGGGACAGGGCGCCGGGGAGCTGTTTTTT.